Each of the 6 T cell receptor beta chains below was sequenced from the same sample in a study of blood T cell repertoires in COVID-19. Using immunoSEQ multiplex PCR, the repertoire was profiled, and TCRdb retains in-frame clones only, with some absent. The repertoire includes 200,000 to 250,000 clones, around nine tenths of them detected once, and under 7.5% sits in the top ten. The sequenced sample was peripheral blood. These receptors were taken from a man aged 55 to 70 who had recovered from COVID-19.

Here the CDR3 reads CAITPGTSGGWDEQFF. CDR3 in DNA: TGTGCCATCACCCCCGGGACTAGCGGGGGGTGGGATGAGCAGTTCTTC. This chain uses TRBV10-3 with TRBJ2-1, with 15 bases fitting TRBD2. Germline V gives CDR1 ENHRY, CDR2 SYGVKD. V shed 7 bases and J 8 bases; nucleotides not matched to a gene: 9. The CDR3 runs to 16 residues.

As concerns this clone: One end of the junction does not line up with germline, which may come from a read error. The V gene is TRBV7-7, the J gene TRBJ1-4; 7 bases are shared with TRBD1. The V gene's germline CDR1 is SSHAT and CDR2 FNYEAQ (reference sequence). The CDR3 covers 15 residues. The CDR3 reads CASSRQGGTNEKLFF. In nucleotides, the CDR3 is TGTGCTAGCAGCCGACAGGGAGGAACTAATGAAAAACTGTTTTTT.

The chain recombines TRBV6-2 or TRBV6-3 with TRBJ1-5, with 8 bases matching TRBD1. Germline CDR1 is MNHEY and CDR2 is SVGEGT. This CDR3 spans 14 amino acids. Unmatched junction bases numbered 7, after V lost 5 bases and J lost 7 bases. In DNA, the CDR3 is TGTGCCAGCAGTCAGGACAGGGCCCAACAGCCCCAGCATTTT. Protein: CASSQDRAQQPQHF.

The chain couples TRBV2 to TRBJ1-6; maybe TRBD1 (5 bases). The V end was cut by 7 bases, the J end by 9 bases, with 16 bases between. CDR3 size: 14 residues. Per the germline V gene, CDR1 is SNHLY and CDR2 is FYNNEI. The CDR3 DNA reads as TGTGCCAGCACTGCGCAAGGGGAAGGTTCACCCCTCCACTTT. It translates to CASTAQGEGSPLHF.

This clone has a handful of counts. V gene TRBV13 combines with J gene TRBJ1-1; possibly TRBD1 for D (5 bases). Germline values: CDR1 PRHDT, CDR2 FYEKMQ (reference sequence). The CDR3 spans 12 residues. The V gene lost 4 bases and the J gene lost 12 bases, with 15 bases spanning the gap. In DNA form, the CDR3 reads TGTGCCAGCAGCTCCCTAGGGAGGGGAACTTTCTTT. Its translation: CASSSLGRGTFF.

This sequence joins TRBV7-3 and TRBJ2-1, with TRBD2 matching over 7 bases. The germline V gene has CDR1 SGHTA and CDR2 FQGTGA. CDR3 length: 14 amino acids. Trimming removed 5 bases from V and 3 bases from J; junction bases left unmatched: 4. CDR3: CASSLSGNYNEQFF. CDR3 in DNA: TGTGCCAGCAGCCTGAGCGGGAACTACAATGAGCAGTTCTTC.